This T cell receptor (beta chain) comes out of a study of T cell changes during pregnancy in multiple sclerosis. The germline gives CDR1 SGHAT, CDR2 FQNNGV. This CDR3 is 14 amino acids long. Trimming took off 2 bases at V and 5 bases at J, with 12 bases between the two ends. Assay: immunoSEQ multiplex PCR; the TCRdb copy retains only in-frame clones and omits some. The data show 60,000 to 90,000 clones, under 95% seen once. The sample in question was peripheral blood, obtained after pregnancy. This clonotype was sampled from a female donor in good health, enrolled as a control in a pregnancy study. The gene calls are TRBV11-2 and TRBJ1-1; D is unresolved. CDR3: CASSLQRGGTEAFF. The CDR3 bases are TGTGCCAGCAGCTTACAGAGAGGAGGTACTGAAGCTTTCTTT. Based on the CDR3 plus reference TRBV11-2 and TRBJ1-1, the full variable domain is EAGVAQSPRYKIIEKRQSVAFWCNPISGHATLYWYQQILGQGPKLLIQFQNNGVVDDSQLPKDRFSAERLKGVDSTLKIQPAKLEDSAVYLCASSLQRGGTEAFFGQGTRLTVV.